The 24 T cell receptor beta chains in this list originate from one sample, sequenced in a study of blood T cell repertoires in COVID-19. Libraries were prepared by immunoSEQ multiplex PCR; TCRdb keeps only in-frame clonotypes and omits some of them. The sample has some 77,000 clones, roughly 83% seen once; the top ten hold 28%. The sample consisted of peripheral blood. The origin of the receptors is a man in his 70s with acute or convalescent COVID-19.

The chain is built from TRBV5-5 and TRBJ1-1; 7 bases are shared with TRBD1. The ends lost 0 bases at V and 7 bases at J; junction bases unmatched: 6. The germline CDR1 and CDR2 sequences are SGHKS and YYEKEE (reference sequence). The CDR3 contains 14 residues. The chain's CDR3 is CASSLAQGEDEAFF. CDR3 nucleotides: TGTGCCAGCAGCTTGGCCCAGGGGGAGGATGAAGCTTTCTTT.

The chain is built from TRBV11-1 and TRBJ2-5; 8 bases are a match to TRBD1. Germline CDR1 reads SGHAT; CDR2 reads FQDESV (reference sequence). V was clipped by 5 bases and J by 2 bases; unmatched bases: 4. The length of the CDR3 is 14 residues. The CDR3 spells CASSARQGQETQYF. CDR3 sequence (DNA): TGTGCCAGCAGCGCCCGACAGGGGCAAGAGACCCAGTACTTC.

The chain couples TRBV5-8 to TRBJ2-2, with D maybe TRBD1 (6 bases). V was shortened by 0 bases and J by 4 bases, with 13 bases between the two germline ends. The CDR3 covers 16 residues. The germline gives CDR1 SGHTS, CDR2 YDEGEE. The CDR3 spells CASSLALTGITGELFF. CDR3 in DNA: TGTGCCAGCAGCTTGGCCCTAACAGGGATCACCGGGGAGCTGTTTTTT.

The J gene is TRBJ2-3, the V gene TRBV15, with 12 positions matching TRBD2. Germline trimming cut 0 bases from V and 4 bases from J; bases unmatched to any gene: 5. Germline lookup yields CDR1 LNHNV and CDR2 YYDKDF (reference sequence). This CDR3 spans 17 amino acids. DNA of the CDR3: TGTGCCACCAGCAGAGATCTGACTAGCGGGAGAGCAGATACGCAGTATTTT. Its protein product is CATSRDLTSGRADTQYF.

This rearrangement joins TRBV15 to TRBJ2-7, with D perhaps matching TRBD2 (5 bases). V was trimmed by 0 bases and J by 9 bases, leaving 12 bases between them. The CDR3 length is 13 residues. Looked up from germline, CDR1 is LNHNV and CDR2 is YYDKDF (reference sequence). CDR3 in amino acids: CATSRDVASGQYF. The CDR3 nucleotides read TGTGCCACCAGCAGAGATGTAGCGTCCGGGCAGTACTTC.

This clone has just a few counts. V and J are TRBV7-8 and TRBJ2-6; the D gene is possibly TRBD2 (6 bases). Germline loops: CDR1 SGHVS, CDR2 FQNEAQ. V gave up 0 bases and J gave up 0 bases, with 18 bases separating them. The CDR3 contains 20 residues. CDR3 sequence: CASSLARLGRRSSGANVLTF. The CDR3 DNA is TGTGCCAGCAGCTTAGCCCGCTTGGGGAGGCGCTCCTCTGGGGCCAACGTCCTGACTTTC.

The CDR3 bases are TGTGCCAGCAGTCCCGCAGGGAACTATGGCTACACCTTC. Its translation is CASSPAGNYGYTF. The chain combines TRBV27 with TRBJ1-2; possibly TRBD1 for D (5 bases). V was clipped by 5 bases and J by 2 bases, with 9 bases between them. Germline V gene lookup returns CDR1 MNHEY and CDR2 SMNVEV (reference sequence). The CDR3 spans 13 residues.

This chain uses TRBV9 with TRBJ1-2, with no clear D. This CDR3 is 13 amino acids long. Per germline, CDR1 SGDLS and CDR2 YYNGEE. Trimming stripped 2 bases from V and 5 bases from J, with 10 bases between. CDR3 bases: TGTGCCAGCAGCGTCCCCCGAGGGTATGGCTACACCTTC. This sequence encodes CASSVPRGYGYTF.

V usage is TRBV6-5 and J usage is TRBJ2-2; TRBD1 matches 8 bases. The junction had 8 bases not matched to a gene; V was cut back by 10 bases and J by 7 bases. Germline V gene sequence: CDR1 MNHEY, CDR2 SVGAGI. The CDR3 runs 13 residues. Here the CDR3 DNA reads TGTGCCATCCTGGACAGGGATGTCGGGGAGCTGTTTTTT. It codes for CAILDRDVGELFF.

The count of this clone is one. As DNA, the CDR3 is TGTGCCAGCAGCCAAGAGGGCCAGCAAATCTCTGGAAACACCATATATTTT. This sequence encodes CASSQEGQQISGNTIYF. The rearrangement joins TRBV3-1 (or the pseudogene TRBV3-2) to TRBJ1-3; D uncertain. Germline loops: CDR1 LGHDT, CDR2 YNNKEL (reference sequence). The CDR3 contains 17 residues. The V end lost 0 bases, the J end lost 0 bases, and 12 bases lay between the germline ends.

This clone has a single count. The chain uses TRBV7-9 and TRBJ1-3; D is undetermined. Looked up from germline, CDR1 is SEHNR and CDR2 is FQNEAQ (reference sequence). Between the trimmed V and J ends, which lost 6 bases and 0 bases, there was a span of 6 bases. CDR3 length: 13 residues. The CDR3 sequence is CASRHSSGNTIYF. The CDR3 DNA reads as TGTGCCAGCAGACACAGCTCTGGAAACACCATATATTTT. Using reference TRBV7-9 and TRBJ1-3 for the parts outside the CDR3, the full variable domain is DTGVSQNPRHKITKRGQNVTFRCDPISEHNRLYWYRQTLGQGPEFLTYFQNEAQLEKSRLLSDRFSAERPKGSFSTLEIQRTEQGDSAMYLCASRHSSGNTIYFGEGSWLTVV.

A few counts support this clone. This sequence joins TRBV6-5 and TRBJ1-2; a possible D gene is TRBD1 (6 bases). V dropped 6 bases and J dropped 4 bases, with 15 bases sitting between them. The CDR3 sequence is 14 residues long. Germline V lookup: CDR1 MNHEY, CDR2 SVGAGI. In DNA, the CDR3 is TGTGCCAGCAGACTCCCTGCGGACAGCTATGGCTACACCTTC. Its protein product is CASRLPADSYGYTF.

This chain uses TRBV11-1 with TRBJ1-2; tentatively, D is TRBD1 (5 bases). The CDR3 runs 13 residues. Germline V gives CDR1 SGHAT, CDR2 FQDESV (reference sequence). With 2 bases removed from V and 6 bases from J, the gap between germline ends came to 10 bases. The CDR3 nucleotides are TGTGCCAGCAGCTTACCAGGGTCTAATGGCTACACCTTC. Translation gives CASSLPGSNGYTF.

The chain has TRBV30 and TRBJ1-1; no clear D. The germline CDR1 and CDR2 sequences are GTSNPN and SVGIG (reference sequence). V was cut by 5 bases and J by 3 bases, with 13 bases left in between. CDR3 length equals 13 residues. The CDR3 DNA reads as TGTGCCTGGGACCCCCGGGAGGACACTGAAGCTTTCTTT. Its translation is CAWDPREDTEAFF.

This clone was counted a single time. This chain joins TRBV6-2 or TRBV6-3 and TRBJ2-5; no definite D call. The CDR3 is 14 amino acids. The V end was cut by 4 bases, the J end by 1 base, with 10 bases between. The germline V gene encodes CDR1 MNHEY and CDR2 SVGEGT. Written as DNA, the CDR3 is TGTGCCAGCAGTTCCCTAACGTTCCAAGAGACCCAGTACTTC. Residues: CASSSLTFQETQYF.

The gene calls are TRBV6-5 and TRBJ1-2; TRBD1 aligns across 10 bases. Trimming removed 4 bases from V and 7 bases from J; junction bases left unmatched: 6. The CDR3 has 14 amino acids. Germline-derived CDR1 and CDR2 are MNHEY and SVGAGI. The CDR3 loop reads CASSLLTGGRGYTF. Written as DNA, the CDR3 is TGTGCCAGCAGTTTGTTGACAGGGGGCCGTGGCTACACCTTC.

V usage is TRBV18 and J usage is TRBJ1-1; tentative D call: TRBD1 (6 bases). Germline V gene lookup returns CDR1 KGHSH and CDR2 LQKENI. V was cut by 3 bases and J by 1 base, with 6 bases left in between. This CDR3 contains 13 residues. The CDR3 nucleotides are TGTGCCAGCTCACCGACAGGGAACACTGAAGCTTTCTTT. It yields the protein CASSPTGNTEAFF.

V is TRBV11-3 and J is TRBJ2-1; 11 bases align to TRBD2. Looked up from germline, CDR1 is SGHNT and CDR2 is YENEEA. The V segment lost 3 bases and the J segment 10 bases; nucleotides outside the gene matches: 8. This CDR3 is built from 15 residues. CDR3 loop: CASSLGLAETREQFF. As DNA, the CDR3 is TGTGCCAGCAGCTTGGGACTAGCGGAGACGAGGGAGCAGTTCTTC.

The gene calls are TRBV5-3 and TRBJ2-5; 10 positions match TRBD1. TRBV5-3 is an ORF, and what it does is uncertain. Unmatched junction bases numbered 7, after V lost 3 bases and J lost 5 bases. This CDR3 is built from 15 residues. CDR3 sequence (DNA): TGTGCCAGAAGCTGGTGGACAGGGGGTGAGGAGACCCAGTACTTC. Protein: CARSWWTGGEETQYF.

This clone has a handful of counts. CDR3 loop: CASSIGLHSDEQYF. In DNA form, the CDR3 reads TGTGCCAGTAGTATAGGGCTCCATTCTGACGAGCAGTACTTC. The chain carries TRBV19 and TRBJ2-7, with unresolved D. The CDR3 runs to 14 residues. CDR1 LNHDA and CDR2 SQIVND come from the germline V gene (reference sequence). Trimming removed 1 base at V and 5 bases at J, with 12 bases between.

The chain uses TRBV6-5 and TRBJ1-1, with D perhaps matching TRBD1 (6 bases). V shed 5 bases and J shed 0 bases, with 13 bases lying between them. This CDR3 region has 15 residues. Germline assignment: CDR1 MNHEY and CDR2 SVGAGI. The CDR3 bases are TGTGCCAGCAGTCCCGCGGACAGCCTGAACACTGAAGCTTTCTTT. Translation: CASSPADSLNTEAFF.

This clone was seen just once. This chain links TRBV7-2 with TRBJ1-2; TRBD1 is a possible D gene (5 bases). The V and J ends lost 1 base and 6 bases respectively, with 6 bases between them. The CDR3 runs 12 residues. The germline gives CDR1 SGHTA, CDR2 FQGNSA. As DNA, the CDR3 is TGTGCCAGCAGCTTAGAAGGGGATGGCTACACCTTC. This encodes CASSLEGDGYTF.

This clone has just one count. The chain employs TRBV20-1 and TRBJ2-1; 9 bases are a match to TRBD2. The CDR3 runs 19 residues. The germline V gene encodes CDR1 DFQATT and CDR2 SNEGSKA (reference sequence). J was trimmed by 3 bases and V by 3 bases; bases with no gene match: 18. The CDR3 loop reads CSASGGSGSIGVYYNEQFF. The CDR3 DNA follows: TGCAGTGCTAGTGGTGGTAGCGGGAGTATAGGAGTGTACTACAATGAGCAGTTCTTC.

The chain carries TRBV18 and TRBJ2-5; tentatively, D is TRBD2 (6 bases). The V gene lost 3 bases and the J gene lost 5 bases, with 13 bases spanning the gap. The CDR3 sequence is 14 residues long. Germline CDR1 KGHSH, CDR2 LQKENI. The CDR3 here is CASSPELAGETQYF. DNA for the CDR3: TGTGCCAGCTCACCCGAACTAGCTGGGGAGACCCAGTACTTC.